This paragraph covers one TCR beta chain sequence. The sample is drawn from a study of blood T cell repertoires in COVID-19. For the study at large: Samples representing acute and convalescent COVID-19 were sourced from the United States, Italy and Spain. T cells, B-cell-depleted T cells, or PBMCs provided the cDNA or gDNA that served as material.

CDR1 MDHEN and CDR2 SYDVKM come from the germline V gene. The CDR3 sequence is 16 residues long. V dropped 2 bases and J dropped 4; count of bases not matched to a gene: 4. Original methodology: Amplified reference gene primers provided the basis for estimating nucleated cell counts. Using immunoSEQ multiplex PCR, the repertoire was profiled, and TCRdb retains in-frame clones only, with some absent. The DNA was the basis for D and trimming; V, J and clone size are from that table. The table shows about 200,000 clones, with over 75% occurring only once. Sequenced material: peripheral blood. The V gene is TRBV28, the J gene TRBJ2-1; 11 bases map to TRBD2. This TCR came from a woman of 80 years or more with active or convalescent COVID-19. The CDR3 loop reads CASSLILAGVYNEQFF. For the CDR3, the DNA is TGTGCCAGCAGTTTAATACTAGCGGGGGTGTACAATGAGCAGTTCTTC.